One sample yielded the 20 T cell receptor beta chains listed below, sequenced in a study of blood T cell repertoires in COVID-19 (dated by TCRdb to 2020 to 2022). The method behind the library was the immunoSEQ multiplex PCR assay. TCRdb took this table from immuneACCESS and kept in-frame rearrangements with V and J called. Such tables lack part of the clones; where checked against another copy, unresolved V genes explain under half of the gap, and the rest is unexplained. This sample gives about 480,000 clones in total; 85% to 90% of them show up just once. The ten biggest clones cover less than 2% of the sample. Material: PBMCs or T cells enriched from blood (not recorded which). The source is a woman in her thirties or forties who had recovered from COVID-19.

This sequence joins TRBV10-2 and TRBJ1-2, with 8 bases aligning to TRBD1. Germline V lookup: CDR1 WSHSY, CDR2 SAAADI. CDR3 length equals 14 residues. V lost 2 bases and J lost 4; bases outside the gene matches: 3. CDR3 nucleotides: TGCGCCAGCAGTGAGGCAGGGGGCCTCTATGGCTACACCTTC. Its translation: CASSEAGGLYGYTF.

The CDR3 DNA reads as TGTGCCAGCAGCTTACTGTCCTATGAGCAGTTCTTC. Protein product: CASSLLSYEQFF. This rearrangement joins TRBV7-9 to TRBJ2-1; D gene uncertain. Trimming shortened V by 2 bases and J by 8 bases, and 7 bases separated the two germline ends. The germline CDR1 and CDR2 sequences are SEHNR and FQNEAQ (reference sequence). This CDR3 is 12 amino acids long.

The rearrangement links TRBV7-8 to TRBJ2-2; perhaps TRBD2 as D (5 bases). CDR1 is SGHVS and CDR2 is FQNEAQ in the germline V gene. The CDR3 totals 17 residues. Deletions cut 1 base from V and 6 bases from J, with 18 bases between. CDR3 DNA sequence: TGTGCCAGCAGCTTAGGGCTAGCAGACGGTGGGGCCGGGGAGCTGTTTTTT. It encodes CASSLGLADGGAGELFF.

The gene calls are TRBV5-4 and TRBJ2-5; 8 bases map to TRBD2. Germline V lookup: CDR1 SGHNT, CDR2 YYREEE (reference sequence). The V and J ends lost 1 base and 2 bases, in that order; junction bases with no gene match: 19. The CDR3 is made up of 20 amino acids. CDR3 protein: CASSLFPAFVGTRAQETQYF. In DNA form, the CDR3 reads TGTGCCAGCAGCTTGTTTCCGGCCTTTGTTGGGACTAGGGCACAAGAGACCCAGTACTTC.

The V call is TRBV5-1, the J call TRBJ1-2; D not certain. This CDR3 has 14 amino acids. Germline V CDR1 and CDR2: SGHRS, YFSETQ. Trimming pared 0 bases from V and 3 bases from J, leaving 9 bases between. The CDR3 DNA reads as TGCGCCAGCAGCTTGGCCCTGGCAGACTATGGCTACACCTTC. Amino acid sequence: CASSLALADYGYTF. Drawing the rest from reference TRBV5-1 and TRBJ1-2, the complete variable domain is KAGVTQTPRYLIKTRGQQVTLSCSPISGHRSVSWYQQTPGQGLQFLFEYFSETQRNKGNFPGRFSGRQFSNSRSEMNVSTLELGDSALYLCASSLALADYGYTFGSGTRLTVV.

The CDR3 here is CASSHGQTTNEKLFF. CDR3 bases: TGTGCCAGCAGCCACGGACAGACAACTAATGAAAAACTGTTTTTT. The V and J genes are TRBV3-1 (or the pseudogene TRBV3-2) and TRBJ1-4; possible D gene TRBD1, 6 bases. Germline V CDR1 and CDR2: LGHDT, YNNKEL (reference sequence). This CDR3 has 15 residues. Deletions cut 3 bases from V and 0 bases from J, with 8 bases between.

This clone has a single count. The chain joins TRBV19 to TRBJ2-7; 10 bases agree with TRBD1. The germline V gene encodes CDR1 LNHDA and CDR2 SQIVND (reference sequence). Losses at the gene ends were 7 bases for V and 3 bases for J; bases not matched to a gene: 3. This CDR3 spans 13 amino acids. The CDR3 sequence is CASTRTGGYEQYF. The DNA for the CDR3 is TGTGCCAGTACCCGGACAGGGGGCTACGAGCAGTACTTC.

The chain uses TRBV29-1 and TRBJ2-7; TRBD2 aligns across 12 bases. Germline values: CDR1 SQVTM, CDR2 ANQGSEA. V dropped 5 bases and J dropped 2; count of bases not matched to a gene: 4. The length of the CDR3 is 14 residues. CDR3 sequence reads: CSVSLAGGAYEQYF. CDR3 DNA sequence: TGCAGCGTTTCACTAGCGGGAGGAGCCTACGAGCAGTACTTC.

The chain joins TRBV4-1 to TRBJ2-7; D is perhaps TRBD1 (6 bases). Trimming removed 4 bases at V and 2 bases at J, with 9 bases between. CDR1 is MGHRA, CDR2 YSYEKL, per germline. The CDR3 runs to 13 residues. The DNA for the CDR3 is TGCGCCAGCAGCCTCACAGGGACCTACGAGCAGTACTTC. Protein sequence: CASSLTGTYEQYF.

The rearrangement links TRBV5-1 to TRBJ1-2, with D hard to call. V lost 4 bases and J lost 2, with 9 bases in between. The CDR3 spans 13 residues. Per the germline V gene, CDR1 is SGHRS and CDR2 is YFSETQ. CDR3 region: CASSSSSNYGYTF. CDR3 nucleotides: TGCGCCAGCAGCAGCTCGTCGAACTATGGCTACACCTTC.

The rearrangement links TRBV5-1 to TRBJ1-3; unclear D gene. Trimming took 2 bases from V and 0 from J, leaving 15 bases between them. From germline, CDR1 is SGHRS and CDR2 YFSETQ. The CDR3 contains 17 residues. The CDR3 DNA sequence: TGCGCCAGCAGCTTAAGTCCCCCAGGATACTCTGGAAACACCATATATTTT. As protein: CASSLSPPGYSGNTIYF.

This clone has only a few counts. CDR3 residues: CASSQDIGAGAYF. CDR3 in DNA: TGCGCCAGCAGCCAAGATATAGGGGCGGGGGCTTACTTC. This rearrangement joins TRBV4-1 to TRBJ2-7, with D tentatively TRBD2 (7 bases). CDR3 length: 13 amino acids. The V gene's germline CDR1 is MGHRA and CDR2 YSYEKL. The V end lost 0 bases, the J end lost 13 bases, and 16 bases lay between the germline ends.

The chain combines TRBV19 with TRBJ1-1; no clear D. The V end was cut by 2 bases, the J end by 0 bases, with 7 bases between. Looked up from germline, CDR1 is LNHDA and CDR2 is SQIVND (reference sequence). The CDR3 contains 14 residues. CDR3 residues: CASSIPGMNTEAFF. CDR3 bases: TGTGCCAGTAGTATACCCGGGATGAACACTGAAGCTTTCTTT.

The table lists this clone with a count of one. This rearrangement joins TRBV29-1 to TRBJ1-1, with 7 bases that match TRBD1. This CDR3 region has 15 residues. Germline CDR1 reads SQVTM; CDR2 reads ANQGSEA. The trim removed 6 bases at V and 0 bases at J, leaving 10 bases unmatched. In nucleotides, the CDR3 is TGCAGCGTGGGACAGAAGTTAAGCATGAACACTGAAGCTTTCTTT. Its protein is CSVGQKLSMNTEAFF.

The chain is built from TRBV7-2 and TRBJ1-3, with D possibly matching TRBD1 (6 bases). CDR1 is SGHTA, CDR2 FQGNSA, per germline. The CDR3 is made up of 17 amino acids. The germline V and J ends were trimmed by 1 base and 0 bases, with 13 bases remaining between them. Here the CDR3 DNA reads TGTGCCAGCAGCTTAGAGGGGGGGACTTTCTCTGGAAACACCATATATTTT. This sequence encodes CASSLEGGTFSGNTIYF.

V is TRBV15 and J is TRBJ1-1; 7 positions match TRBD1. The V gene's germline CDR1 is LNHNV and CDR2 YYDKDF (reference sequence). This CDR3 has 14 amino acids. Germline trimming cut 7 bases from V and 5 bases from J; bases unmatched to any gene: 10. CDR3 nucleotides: TGTGCCACCACTTCCAGGGGGTCGGGGACTGAAGCTTTCTTT. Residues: CATTSRGSGTEAFF.

For the CDR3, the DNA is TGTGCCAGCAGTTTATCAGCCCAGGGGCCGAACACTGAAGCTTTCTTT. The encoded protein is CASSLSAQGPNTEAFF. This chain links TRBV27 with TRBJ1-1; a possible D gene is TRBD1 (6 bases). Germline values: CDR1 MNHEY, CDR2 SMNVEV (reference sequence). The CDR3 contains 16 residues. V lost 0 bases and J lost 1, with 12 bases in between.

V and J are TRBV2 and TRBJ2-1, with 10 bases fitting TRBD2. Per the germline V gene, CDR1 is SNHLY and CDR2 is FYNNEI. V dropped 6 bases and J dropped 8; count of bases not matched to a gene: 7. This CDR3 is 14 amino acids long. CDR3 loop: CASRSAGGPYEQFF. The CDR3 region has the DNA TGTGCCAGCAGATCAGCGGGAGGGCCATATGAGCAGTTCTTC.

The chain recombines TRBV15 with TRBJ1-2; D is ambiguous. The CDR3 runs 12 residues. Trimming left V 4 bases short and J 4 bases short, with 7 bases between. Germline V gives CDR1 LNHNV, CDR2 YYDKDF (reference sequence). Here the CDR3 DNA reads TGTGCCACCAGCACCAATTCCTATGGCTACACCTTC. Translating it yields CATSTNSYGYTF.

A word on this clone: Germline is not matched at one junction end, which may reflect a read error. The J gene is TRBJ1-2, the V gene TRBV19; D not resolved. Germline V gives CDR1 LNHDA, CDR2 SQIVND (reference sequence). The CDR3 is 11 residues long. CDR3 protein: CASRYNHGYTF. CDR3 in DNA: TGTGCCAGTCGGTATAACCATGGCTACACCTTC.